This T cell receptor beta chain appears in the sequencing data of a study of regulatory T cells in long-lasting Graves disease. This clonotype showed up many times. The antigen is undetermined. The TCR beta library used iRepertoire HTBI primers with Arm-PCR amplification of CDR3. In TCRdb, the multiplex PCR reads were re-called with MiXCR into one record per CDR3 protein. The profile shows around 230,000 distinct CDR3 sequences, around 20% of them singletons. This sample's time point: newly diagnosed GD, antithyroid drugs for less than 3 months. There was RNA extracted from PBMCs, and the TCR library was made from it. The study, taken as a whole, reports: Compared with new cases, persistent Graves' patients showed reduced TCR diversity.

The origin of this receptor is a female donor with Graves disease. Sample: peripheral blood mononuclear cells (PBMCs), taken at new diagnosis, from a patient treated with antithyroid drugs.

The CDR3 region has the DNA TGTGCCAGCAGCCCTAGCAACACCGGGGAGCTGTTTTTT. It codes for CASSPSNTGELFF. The genes are TRBV7-2 and TRBJ2-2; tentatively, D is TRBD2 (5 bases). The germline V and J ends were trimmed by 5 bases and 2 bases, with 6 bases remaining between them. The germline V gene has CDR1 SGHTA and CDR2 FQGNSA. The length of the CDR3 is 13 residues.